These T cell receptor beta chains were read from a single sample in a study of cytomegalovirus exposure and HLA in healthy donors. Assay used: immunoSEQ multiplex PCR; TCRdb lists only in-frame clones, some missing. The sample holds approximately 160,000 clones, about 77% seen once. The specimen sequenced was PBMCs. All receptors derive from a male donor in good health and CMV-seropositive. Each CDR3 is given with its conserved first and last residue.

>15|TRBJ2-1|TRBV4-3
CASSSGLAGYNEQFF
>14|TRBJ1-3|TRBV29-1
CSVREGGSGNTIYF
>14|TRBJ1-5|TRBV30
CAWSVRGGYSTQHF
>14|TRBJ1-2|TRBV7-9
CASSLGQVGHGYTF
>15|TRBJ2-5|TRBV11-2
CASSPLAGGPETQYF
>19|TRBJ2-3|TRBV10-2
CASSDRVFGTGGRTDTQYF
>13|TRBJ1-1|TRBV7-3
CASSLGQNTEAFF
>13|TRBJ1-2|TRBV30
CAWSVVGGGGYTF
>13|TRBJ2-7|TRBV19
CASTPTGSYEQYF
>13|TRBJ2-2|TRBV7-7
CASSLFGGGELFF
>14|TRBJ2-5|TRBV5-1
CASSAGSWGETQYF